This paragraph reports one T cell receptor beta chain. The sample belongs to a study of blood T cell repertoires in COVID-19. TCRdb keeps only in-frame clones here, not all; method: immunoSEQ multiplex PCR. Of roughly 200,000 clones detected, more than 70% appear once; the ten largest clones hold roughly 5.6%. J was trimmed by 4 bases and V by 6 bases; bases with no gene match: 5. This CDR3 is 13 amino acids long. Sequenced: peripheral blood. This receptor was obtained from a woman aged 40-49 years who had recovered from COVID-19. The chain combines TRBV12-3 or TRBV12-4 with TRBJ1-2; TRBD1 matches at 7 bases. The CDR3 DNA follows: TGTGCCAGCAGCCTAACAGGGGTCTATGGCTACACCTTC. Amino acid sequence: CASSLTGVYGYTF.